This T cell receptor beta chain derives from a study of T cells expressing NK-cell markers. Study background: Within the sequenced cohort of eight donors, seven exhibited HCMV seropositivity and one was seronegative.

TCRdb re-called the 5' RACE reads; every CDR3 protein appears as one record, without DNA. Its listing shows more than 250,000 distinct CDR3 sequences. Regarding the study as a whole: In a few donors, these clonotypes also led the CD3+CD56-NKG2C+ fraction.

Remarks on this clonotype: The antigen is not known.

The sample was blood T cells: a sorted CD56 or NKG2C T cell subset, CD4+ or CD8+ T cells, or bulk PBMC T cells (not recorded which). The sequence came from a man younger than 30 in good health.

This CDR3 is CASSKITGNTIYF. The gene calls are TRBV12-3 or TRBV12-4 and TRBJ1-3. This CDR3 is 13 amino acids long.